This T cell receptor (beta chain) appears in the sequencing data of a study of blood T cell repertoires in COVID-19. Losses at the gene ends were 4 bases for V and 3 bases for J; bases not matched to a gene: 7. Germline assignment: CDR1 SEHNR and CDR2 FQNEAQ (reference sequence). The CDR3 length is 17 residues. Clones were sequenced by immunoSEQ multiplex PCR, and TCRdb holds only the in-frame ones, with some missing. This sample carries about 240,000 clones, approximately 78% of them seen once, and the ten largest clones take under 15%. This chain connects TRBV7-9 to TRBJ1-6, with 9 positions matching TRBD1. This sequence originates from a woman aged 55-75 years with active or convalescent COVID-19. The specimen sequenced was peripheral blood. CDR3 in DNA: TGTGCCAGCAGCTCCACCGGGACAGGGTTCTATAATTCACCCCTCCACTTT. This codes for CASSSTGTGFYNSPLHF.